This T cell receptor beta chain was sequenced for a study of CD8+ T cells in alopecia areata. Study as a whole: Twice a day, 5 to 10 mg of oral tofacitinib was administered to treated patients.

Peripheral blood samples and lesional scalp punch biopsies were obtained from alopecia areata patients. Extraction of RNA preceded its reverse transcription into cDNA, which served as the sequencing template. Libraries were prepared by immunoSEQ multiplex PCR; TCRdb keeps only in-frame clonotypes and omits some of them. The data hold hundreds of thousands of clones, with 67% observed a single time. V shed 0 bases and J shed 3 bases, with 14 bases lying between them. Germline assignment: CDR1 SGHVS and CDR2 FQNEAQ. The CDR3 runs to 17 residues. This receptor was obtained from a human donor with alopecia areata. The rearrangement links TRBV7-8 to TRBJ1-4, with D hard to call. Sample: CD4+ T cells sorted from blood, taken at week 0. CDR3 residues: CASSLARTVLANEKLFF. The CDR3 DNA reads as TGTGCCAGCAGCTTAGCCCGGACTGTTTTGGCTAATGAAAAACTGTTTTTT.